The present T cell receptor (beta chain) was sequenced within a study of CD8+CD57+ T cells in acquired aplastic anemia. The study profiled TCR beta VDJ and CDR3 using genomic DNA as template. From the reads, TCRdb called clonotypes with MiXCR, one entry per CDR3 protein. The table records 200,000 to 300,000 distinct CDR3 sequences, less than 85% of them present only once. The patients chosen for sequencing had shown expansion of CD8+CD57+ cells (detected by flow cytometry). The TCR originated in a human donor with aplastic anemia. The sample comprised sorted CD4+, CD8+, or CD8+CD57+ T cells (not recorded which) from PBMCs.

Here the CDR3 reads CATSRDLGATGPSEQFF. The CDR3 DNA reads as TGTGCCACCAGCAGAGATCTGGGGGCTACCGGACCCAGTGAGCAGTTCTTC. The J gene is TRBJ2-1, the V gene TRBV15; a possible D gene is TRBD1 (6 bases). V lost 0 bases to trimming and J lost 9 bases, with 21 bases between them. In germline, CDR1 is LNHNV, CDR2 YYDKDF (reference sequence). The CDR3 sequence is 17 residues long.